One sample yielded the 25 T cell receptor beta chains listed below, sequenced in a study of T cell repertoires in aging, cancer and after chemotherapy. Peripheral blood genomic DNA, not sorted cells or RNA, was the template. TRB rearrangements spanning V, D and J were amplified using mixed TRB-A/B primers. TCRdb independently ran MiXCR on the multiplex PCR reads; one entry per CDR3 protein. The table records around 9,600 distinct CDR3 sequences, 33% of them present only once. The sequenced sample was blood. All receptors derive from a human donor in good health. The donor label of this sample is uncertain.

The DNA for the CDR3 is TGTGCCAGCAGGGGTACAGCGGCCACCGGGGAGCTGTTTTTT. Its protein product is CASRGTAATGELFF. V gene TRBV6-5 combines with J gene TRBJ2-2; D is possibly TRBD2 (5 bases). The germline V and J ends were trimmed by 6 bases and 4 bases, with 12 bases remaining between them. Germline V gene data show CDR1 as MNHEY and CDR2 as SVGAGI. The CDR3 has 14 residues.

This clonotype was seen a handful of times. The J gene is TRBJ2-3, the V gene TRBV30, with no clear D. CDR3 length: 11 amino acids. V dropped 3 bases and J dropped 6 bases, with 7 bases sitting between them. Germline CDR1 is GTSNPN and CDR2 is SVGIG (reference sequence). CDR3 in DNA: TGTGCCTGGAGCGAACTGGATACGCAGTATTTT. Amino acid sequence: CAWSELDTQYF.

This clonotype is termed medium-sized (0.01 to 0.1%). The rearrangement links TRBV6-1 to TRBJ1-6; no clear D gene. V shed 7 bases and J shed 7 bases, with 11 bases lying between them. Per germline, CDR1 MNHNS and CDR2 SASEGT. The CDR3 covers 13 residues. CDR3 region: CASMVAENSPLHF. CDR3 sequence (DNA): TGTGCCAGCATGGTGGCAGAGAATTCACCCCTCCACTTT.

In its sample, this clonotype is medium-sized. The chain uses TRBV29-1 and TRBJ2-7; maybe TRBD2 (6 bases). Trimming removed 0 bases at V and 7 bases at J, with 10 bases between. In germline, CDR1 is SQVTM, CDR2 ANQGSEA. This CDR3 contains 12 residues. CDR3 protein: CSVEDGGEEQYF. CDR3 nucleotide sequence: TGCAGCGTTGAAGATGGAGGGGAAGAGCAGTACTTC.

Sample share makes this clonotype medium-sized. The CDR3 loop reads CASSILFGIETQYF. DNA of the CDR3: TGTGCCAGTAGTATCCTGTTCGGGATCGAGACCCAGTACTTC. The rearrangement links TRBV19 to TRBJ2-5; D might be TRBD2 (5 bases). V was pared by 3 bases and J by 5 bases, with 13 bases between. The CDR3 has 14 amino acids. Looked up from germline, CDR1 is LNHDA and CDR2 is SQIVND (reference sequence).

This clonotype was seen only once. One junction end disagrees with the germline gene, perhaps due to a read error. The V call is TRBV5-3, the J call TRBJ1-2; D gene ambiguous. TRBV5-3 is assigned to the ORF class and has an uncertain function. The CDR3 covers 12 residues. CDR3 nucleotides: TGCGCCAGCACTGGGGAGGACTATGGCTACACCTTC. Its protein product is CASTGEDYGYTF.

On this clonotype: The junction does not match germline at one end; this may be a read error. The rearrangement uses TRBV7-9 and TRBJ2-6, with 8 bases aligning to TRBD1. Germline values: CDR1 SEHNR, CDR2 FQNEAQ (reference sequence). This CDR3 spans 16 amino acids. The CDR3 loop is CVSSYGQGKGANVLTF. The CDR3 DNA follows: TGTGTCAGCAGCTACGGACAGGGCAAAGGGGCCAACGTCCTGACTTTC.

V gene TRBV12-3 or TRBV12-4 combines with J gene TRBJ1-2, with D possibly matching TRBD1 (6 bases). The CDR3 covers 12 residues. Trimming pared 5 bases from V and 8 bases from J, leaving 12 bases between. For the CDR3, the DNA is TGTGCCAGCAGTACACAGGGTGAGGGCTACACCTTC. Its translation is CASSTQGEGYTF.

This chain links TRBV11-2 with TRBJ2-1, with 8 bases aligning to TRBD1. V shed 0 bases and J 4 bases; nucleotides not matched to a gene: 2. The CDR3 length is 15 residues. Looked up from germline, CDR1 is SGHAT and CDR2 is FQNNGV. The CDR3 bases are TGTGCCAGCAGCTTAGACACAGGGGGGTACAATGAGCAGTTCTTC. Amino acids: CASSLDTGGYNEQFF.

This clonotype is deemed medium-sized. The V call is TRBV5-6, the J call TRBJ2-2, with D unclear. The CDR3 spans 14 residues. The germline V and J ends were trimmed by 0 bases and 2 bases, with 5 bases remaining between them. Per the germline V gene, CDR1 is SGHDT and CDR2 is YYEEEE. The CDR3 spells CASSLERNTGELFF. The CDR3 DNA reads TGTGCCAGCAGCTTGGAACGAAACACCGGGGAGCTGTTTTTT.

This sequence joins TRBV10-3 and TRBJ1-1, with 7 bases fitting TRBD1. From germline, CDR1 is ENHRY and CDR2 SYGVKD. V shed 6 bases and J 7 bases; nucleotides not matched to a gene: 11. This CDR3 has 14 amino acids. The CDR3 region is CAIRDPGTEGEAFF. The CDR3 nucleotides read TGTGCCATCAGGGATCCCGGGACAGAGGGTGAAGCTTTCTTT.

V usage is TRBV5-4 and J usage is TRBJ2-2; the D is unclear. The CDR3 consists of 13 residues. Germline V CDR1 and CDR2: SGHNT, YYREEE (reference sequence). V lost 5 bases and J lost 1, with 6 bases in between. As DNA, the CDR3 is TGTGCCAGCAGTCCGCGGAACACCGGGGAGCTGTTTTTT. It translates to CASSPRNTGELFF.

The rearrangement uses TRBV15 and TRBJ2-5; D may be TRBD2 (5 bases). The CDR3 totals 15 residues. V was clipped by 3 bases and J by 2 bases, with 13 bases between them. Germline loops: CDR1 LNHNV, CDR2 YYDKDF (reference sequence). CDR3 nucleotides: TGTGCCACCAGCAGGGGATCAGCGGTACAAGAGACCCAGTACTTC. It is translated as CATSRGSAVQETQYF.

The chain recombines TRBV5-4 with TRBJ2-2; 9 nucleotides match TRBD1. The trim removed 4 bases at V and 5 bases at J, leaving 9 bases unmatched. Germline V lookup: CDR1 SGHNT, CDR2 YYREEE (reference sequence). This CDR3 is built from 16 residues. DNA for the CDR3: TGTGCCAGCAGCCGTCTCGGACAGGGGAGGACCGGGGAGCTGTTTTTT. Protein sequence: CASSRLGQGRTGELFF.

Remarks on this clonotype: The junction and the germline gene differ at one end; a read error may be behind it. The CDR3 is CASSLRGSEGLIF. CDR3 nucleotide sequence: TGTGCCAGCAGCTTACGAGGGTCTGAGGGTTTGATTTTT. The chain carries TRBV11-2 and TRBJ1-4, with D uncertain. The CDR3 spans 13 residues. Per germline, CDR1 SGHAT and CDR2 FQNNGV.

The chain has TRBV11-2 and TRBJ1-2; the D is unclear. Trimming stripped 0 bases from V and 4 bases from J, with 12 bases between. Germline V gene data show CDR1 as SGHAT and CDR2 as FQNNGV. The CDR3 covers 15 residues. The CDR3 region is CASSLDPSVRYGYTF. For the CDR3, the DNA is TGTGCCAGCAGCTTAGACCCGTCAGTTCGCTATGGCTACACCTTC.

This clonotype came up a few times. The chain carries TRBV7-9 and TRBJ2-3; tentatively, D is TRBD2 (5 bases). Germline-derived CDR1 and CDR2 are SEHNR and FQNEAQ (reference sequence). CDR3 size: 14 residues. The ends were cut back, 1 base at V and 6 bases at J, with 11 bases in the middle. CDR3 DNA sequence: TGTGCCAGCAGCTTAGGTTCTAGCTATGATACGCAGTATTTT. This gives the protein CASSLGSSYDTQYF.

V gene TRBV20-1 combines with J gene TRBJ2-3, with 7 nucleotides matching TRBD1. The CDR3 totals 17 residues. Germline trimming cut 3 bases from V and 2 bases from J; bases unmatched to any gene: 14. Germline lookup yields CDR1 DFQATT and CDR2 SNEGSKA (reference sequence). CDR3 protein: CSASGTMGQRITDTQYF. Here the CDR3 DNA reads TGCAGTGCTAGCGGTACAATGGGACAGAGGATCACAGATACGCAGTATTTT.

V usage is TRBV10-3 and J usage is TRBJ1-1; the D gene is possibly TRBD1 (6 bases). The CDR3 runs to 15 residues. The germline CDR1 and CDR2 sequences are ENHRY and SYGVKD. The V end was cut by 2 bases, the J end by 2 bases, with 12 bases between. CDR3 sequence (DNA): TGTGCCATCAGTGAGAAAGCAGGGGCTAACACTGAAGCTTTCTTT. This translates into CAISEKAGANTEAFF.

This clonotype appeared a few times. This rearrangement joins TRBV18 to TRBJ2-7; no reliable D call. The CDR3 has 13 residues. Germline loops: CDR1 KGHSH, CDR2 LQKENI. V shed 3 bases and J shed 3 bases, with 9 bases lying between them. CDR3 amino acids: CASSPDVYYEQYF. The CDR3 coding sequence is TGTGCCAGCTCACCGGACGTTTACTACGAGCAGTACTTC.

The sample holds a few counts of this clonotype. V gene TRBV27 combines with J gene TRBJ1-2, with a possible D match to TRBD1 (6 bases). Trimming removed 6 bases from V and 0 bases from J, with 11 bases in between. This CDR3 has 14 residues. The germline gives CDR1 MNHEY, CDR2 SMNVEV (reference sequence). The CDR3 protein is CASSLQGANYGYTF. CDR3 bases: TGTGCCAGCAGCCTACAGGGAGCTAACTATGGCTACACCTTC.

This clonotype was recorded a few times. The V and J genes are TRBV6-2 or TRBV6-3 and TRBJ2-1; 10 positions match TRBD2. Germline lookup yields CDR1 MNHEY and CDR2 SVGEGT. The CDR3 sequence is 16 residues long. V lost 2 bases to trimming and J lost 7 bases; unmatched junction nucleotides: 8. The CDR3: CASSYERSGGGNEQFF. DNA of the CDR3: TGTGCCAGCAGTTACGAGAGGAGCGGGGGGGGGAATGAGCAGTTCTTC.

By sample share, this clonotype is medium-sized. The V call is TRBV6-5, the J call TRBJ2-6; D not certain. The CDR3 consists of 15 residues. V gave up 2 bases and J gave up 0 bases, with 5 bases separating them. Looked up from germline, CDR1 is MNHEY and CDR2 is SVGAGI. The CDR3 DNA reads as TGTGCCAGCAGTTACATTCCCTCTGGGGCCAACGTCCTGACTTTC. It yields the protein CASSYIPSGANVLTF.

This chain uses TRBV5-1 with TRBJ1-6; D not resolved. The germline V gene encodes CDR1 SGHRS and CDR2 YFSETQ. The CDR3 sequence is 16 residues long. The ends were cut back, 3 bases at V and 5 bases at J, with 15 bases in the middle. The CDR3 protein is CASSYRVGRDNSPLHF. DNA for the CDR3: TGCGCCAGCAGCTACCGGGTGGGCAGAGATAATTCACCCCTCCACTTT.

There are a few counts of this clonotype. The chain is built from TRBV19 and TRBJ1-3, with 7 bases identical to TRBD1. CDR1 and CDR2 (germline): LNHDA, SQIVND (reference sequence). The CDR3 has 17 residues. Trimming took 7 bases from V and 0 from J; bases not matched to a gene: 12. The CDR3 region has the DNA TGTGCCAGTACCGACCGACAGGGTTTTAGCTCTGGAAACACCATATATTTT. Protein product: CASTDRQGFSSGNTIYF.